The T cell receptor beta chain under discussion was sequenced for a study of blood T cell repertoires in COVID-19. Overall study: T cells, B-cell-depleted T cells, or PBMCs supplied cDNA or gDNA.

As originally analysed: Nucleated cell counts were estimated from reference gene primer amplification. The repertoire was sequenced with immunoSEQ multiplex PCR; TCRdb's copy has only in-frame clones and lacks some. The V and J calls and clone size are taken from that table; D and trimming were inferred from the DNA. Here the sample spans 150,000 to 200,000 clones, less than 85% being singletons. The CDR3 has 16 amino acids. Germline V gene sequence: CDR1 SGHRS, CDR2 YFSETQ. V lost 4 bases and J lost 2, with 18 bases in between. Residents of about 25 US areas, aged roughly 18 to 89 years, made up the participants. Membership in each cohort depended on participant-reported clinical history.

The receptor was derived from a woman aged 60-70 years with acute COVID-19. The chain uses TRBV5-1 and TRBJ2-5, with D unresolved. Sequenced sample: PBMCs or T cells enriched from blood (not recorded which). The CDR3 loop is CASSPSPSSVQETQYF. The CDR3 nucleotides read TGCGCCAGCAGCCCATCCCCTTCCAGCGTACAAGAGACCCAGTACTTC.